This T cell receptor (beta chain) came from a study of T cells in localized non-small cell lung cancer. TCRdb's table, derived via immunoSEQ multiplex PCR, lists solely in-frame clones and lacks some. In the table there are around 41,000 clones, 85% to 90% of which are singletons. Germline CDR1 SGHTA, CDR2 FQGNSA. This CDR3 region has 13 residues. V lost 4 bases, J lost 6 bases, and 12 bases lay in between. The TCR originated in a woman aged 18 to 50 with stage III lung adenocarcinoma. Sequenced here: peripheral blood, sampled before any cancer treatment. The V and J genes are TRBV7-2 and TRBJ1-2; unclear D gene. In nucleotides, the CDR3 is TGTGCCAGCAGCTATCGGAACGGGGATGGCTACACCTTC. Its protein is CASSYRNGDGYTF.